This T cell receptor (beta chain) was sequenced for a study of T cells in Graves' hyperthyroidism and ophthalmopathy. The overall study: The initial diagnosis was the point when peripheral blood was collected, ahead of any treatment. General study results and limits: Most clonotypes expanded in the thyroid (above 0.001) were also present in blood.

Patients aged 18 to 65 had newly diagnosed hyperthyroidism that had lasted under 2 months. Diagnoses were made from clinical symptoms, serum measures (thyroxine and TRAb), thyroid ultrasound and orbital computed tomography. V was pared by 3 bases and J by 2 bases, with 8 bases of the junction left unmatched. This CDR3 has 16 amino acids. Germline V lookup: CDR1 MNHNS, CDR2 SASEGT. This clonotype was counted ten times or more. Its antigen is not identified. Template material for amplifying TCR beta CDR3 regions consisted of RNA transcripts. Using the HTBI primer set, a first-round RT-PCR was run on the TCR CDR3. TCRdb used MiXCR to reprocess the multiplex PCR reads, holding one entry per CDR3 protein. The sample holds more than 300,000 distinct CDR3 sequences; 17% are singletons and the top ten take about a third.

This TCR came from a woman aged 30 to 39 with Graves' hyperthyroidism that later progressed to Graves' ophthalmopathy. The chain employs TRBV6-1 and TRBJ2-7, with 9 bases aligning to TRBD1. Source material: blood. The CDR3 spells CASSETGGHVAYEQYF. The CDR3 DNA follows: TGTGCCAGCAGTGAGACAGGGGGACACGTCGCCTACGAGCAGTACTTC.